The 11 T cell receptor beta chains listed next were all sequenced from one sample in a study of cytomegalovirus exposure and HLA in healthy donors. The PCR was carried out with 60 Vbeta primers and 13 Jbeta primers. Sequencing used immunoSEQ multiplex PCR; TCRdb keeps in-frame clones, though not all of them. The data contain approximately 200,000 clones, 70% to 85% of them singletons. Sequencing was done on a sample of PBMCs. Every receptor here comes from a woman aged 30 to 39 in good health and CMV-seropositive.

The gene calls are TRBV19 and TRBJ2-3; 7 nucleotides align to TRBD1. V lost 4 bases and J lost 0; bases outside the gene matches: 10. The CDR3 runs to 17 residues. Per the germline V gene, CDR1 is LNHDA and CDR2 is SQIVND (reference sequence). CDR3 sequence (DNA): TGTGCCAGTAGTAAAGAAGGGGACAGTACTAGCACAGATACGCAGTATTTT. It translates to CASSKEGDSTSTDTQYF.

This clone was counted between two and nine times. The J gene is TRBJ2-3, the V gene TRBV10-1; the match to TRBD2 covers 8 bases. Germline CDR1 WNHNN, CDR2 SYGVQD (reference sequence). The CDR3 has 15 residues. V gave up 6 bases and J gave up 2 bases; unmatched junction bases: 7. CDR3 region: CASRTLAELTDTQYF. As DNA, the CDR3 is TGCGCCAGCAGAACACTAGCGGAGCTCACAGATACGCAGTATTTT.

CDR3: CASSPRGTNYGYTF. CDR3 coding DNA: TGTGCCAGCAGCCCCCGCGGGACTAACTATGGCTACACCTTC. This rearrangement joins TRBV5-4 to TRBJ1-2; no clear D. Trimming cost V 4 bases and J 0 bases, with 10 bases left between them. Germline CDR1 is SGHNT and CDR2 is YYREEE (reference sequence). This CDR3 has 14 amino acids.

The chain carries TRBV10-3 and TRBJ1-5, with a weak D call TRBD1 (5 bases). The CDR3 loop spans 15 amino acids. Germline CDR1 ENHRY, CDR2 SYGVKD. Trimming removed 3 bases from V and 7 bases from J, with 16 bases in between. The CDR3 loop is CAISDPGQGEQPQHF. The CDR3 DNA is TGTGCCATCAGTGATCCCGGGCAGGGTGAACAGCCCCAGCATTTT.

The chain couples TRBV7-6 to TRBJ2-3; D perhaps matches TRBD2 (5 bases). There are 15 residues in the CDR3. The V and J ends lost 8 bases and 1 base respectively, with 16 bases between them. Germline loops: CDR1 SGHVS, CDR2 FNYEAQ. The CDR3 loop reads CASYGVSGGTDTQYF. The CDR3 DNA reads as TGTGCCAGCTACGGGGTAAGCGGCGGCACAGATACGCAGTATTTT.

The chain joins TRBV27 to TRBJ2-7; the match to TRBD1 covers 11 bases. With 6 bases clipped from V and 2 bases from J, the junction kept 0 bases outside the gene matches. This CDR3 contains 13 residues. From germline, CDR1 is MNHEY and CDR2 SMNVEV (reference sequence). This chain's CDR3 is CASRGQGAYEQYF. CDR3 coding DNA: TGTGCCAGCAGGGGACAGGGGGCCTACGAGCAGTACTTC.

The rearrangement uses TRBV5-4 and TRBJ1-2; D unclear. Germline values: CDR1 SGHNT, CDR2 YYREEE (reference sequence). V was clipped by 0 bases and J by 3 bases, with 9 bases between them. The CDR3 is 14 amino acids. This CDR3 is CASSLGATDYGYTF. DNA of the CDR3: TGTGCCAGCAGCTTGGGGGCCACGGACTATGGCTACACCTTC.

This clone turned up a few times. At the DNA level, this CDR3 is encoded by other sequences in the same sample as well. The CDR3 region is CASSLYRSTDTQYF. The CDR3 DNA is TGTGCCAGCAGCCTCTACAGGAGCACAGATACGCAGTATTTT. The rearrangement links TRBV27 to TRBJ2-3; possibly TRBD1 for D (5 bases). Germline CDR1 MNHEY, CDR2 SMNVEV (reference sequence). V lost 6 bases to trimming and J lost 0 bases, with 10 bases between them. The CDR3 totals 14 residues.

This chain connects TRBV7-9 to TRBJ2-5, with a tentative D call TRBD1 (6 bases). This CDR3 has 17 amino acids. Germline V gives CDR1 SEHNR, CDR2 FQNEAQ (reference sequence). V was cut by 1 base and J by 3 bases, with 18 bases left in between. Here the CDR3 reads CASSLGQGIGGKETQYF. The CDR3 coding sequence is TGTGCCAGCAGCTTAGGGCAGGGGATCGGTGGAAAAGAGACCCAGTACTTC.

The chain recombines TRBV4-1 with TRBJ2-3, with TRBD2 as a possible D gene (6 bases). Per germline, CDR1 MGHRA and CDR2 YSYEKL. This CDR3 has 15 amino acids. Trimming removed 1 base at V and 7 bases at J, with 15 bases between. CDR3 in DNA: TGCGCCAGCAGCCAAGGGGTACTAGCTATATATACGCAGTATTTT. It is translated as CASSQGVLAIYTQYF.

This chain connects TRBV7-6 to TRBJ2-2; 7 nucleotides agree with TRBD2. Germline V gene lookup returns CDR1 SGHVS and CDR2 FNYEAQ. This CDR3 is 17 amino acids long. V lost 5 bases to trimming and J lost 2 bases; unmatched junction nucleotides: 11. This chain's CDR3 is CASSHPKPGGNTGELFF. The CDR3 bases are TGTGCCAGCAGCCACCCTAAGCCGGGGGGAAACACCGGGGAGCTGTTTTTT.